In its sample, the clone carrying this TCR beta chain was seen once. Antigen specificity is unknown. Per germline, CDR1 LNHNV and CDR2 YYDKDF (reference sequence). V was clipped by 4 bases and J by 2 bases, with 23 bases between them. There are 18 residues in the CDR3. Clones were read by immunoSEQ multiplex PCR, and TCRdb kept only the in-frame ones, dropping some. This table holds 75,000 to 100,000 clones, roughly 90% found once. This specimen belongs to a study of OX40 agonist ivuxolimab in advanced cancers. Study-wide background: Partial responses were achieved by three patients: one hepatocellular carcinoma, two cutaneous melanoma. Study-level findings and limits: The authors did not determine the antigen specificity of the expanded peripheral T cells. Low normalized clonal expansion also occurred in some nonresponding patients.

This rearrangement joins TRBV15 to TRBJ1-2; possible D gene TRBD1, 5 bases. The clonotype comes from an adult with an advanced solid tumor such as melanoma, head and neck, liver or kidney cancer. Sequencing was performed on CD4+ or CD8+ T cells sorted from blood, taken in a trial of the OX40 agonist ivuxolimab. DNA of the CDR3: TGTGCCACCAGCAATTTCGGGGGGAGGGGAGTCAGGAACTATGGCTACACCTTC. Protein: CATSNFGGRGVRNYGYTF.